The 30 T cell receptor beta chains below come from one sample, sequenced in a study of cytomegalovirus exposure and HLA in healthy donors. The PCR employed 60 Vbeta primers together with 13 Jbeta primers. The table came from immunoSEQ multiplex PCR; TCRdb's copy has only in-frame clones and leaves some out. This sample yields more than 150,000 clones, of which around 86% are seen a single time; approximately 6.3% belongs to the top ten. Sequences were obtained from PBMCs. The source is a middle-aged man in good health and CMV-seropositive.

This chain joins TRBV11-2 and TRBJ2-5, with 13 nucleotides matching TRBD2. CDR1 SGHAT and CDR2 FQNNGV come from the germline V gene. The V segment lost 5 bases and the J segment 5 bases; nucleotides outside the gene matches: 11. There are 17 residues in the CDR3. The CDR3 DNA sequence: TGTGCCAGCAGCCCCCGGACTAGCGGGGGATTTTGGGAGACCCAGTACTTC. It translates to CASSPRTSGGFWETQYF. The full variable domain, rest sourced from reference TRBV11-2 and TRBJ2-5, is EAGVAQSPRYKIIEKRQSVAFWCNPISGHATLYWYQQILGQGPKLLIQFQNNGVVDDSQLPKDRFSAERLKGVDSTLKIQPAKLEDSAVYLCASSPRTSGGFWETQYFGPGTRLLVL.

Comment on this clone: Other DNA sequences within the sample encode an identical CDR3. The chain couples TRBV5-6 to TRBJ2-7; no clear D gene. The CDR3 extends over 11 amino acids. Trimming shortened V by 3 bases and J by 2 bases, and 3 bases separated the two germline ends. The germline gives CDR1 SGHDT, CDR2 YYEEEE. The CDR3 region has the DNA TGTGCCAGCAGCTCGGCCTACGAGCAGTACTTC. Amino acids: CASSSAYEQYF.

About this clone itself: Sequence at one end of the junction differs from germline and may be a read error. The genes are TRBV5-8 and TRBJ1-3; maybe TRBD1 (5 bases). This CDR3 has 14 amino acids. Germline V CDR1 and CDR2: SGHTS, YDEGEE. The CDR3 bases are TGTGCCAGCAGCTTGGGGGGCCTAGGAACCACCATATATTTT. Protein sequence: CASSLGGLGTTIYF.

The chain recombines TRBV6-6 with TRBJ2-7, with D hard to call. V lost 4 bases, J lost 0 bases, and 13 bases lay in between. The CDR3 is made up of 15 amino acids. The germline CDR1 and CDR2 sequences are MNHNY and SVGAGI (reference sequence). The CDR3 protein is CASSFEPTGSYEQYF. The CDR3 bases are TGTGCCAGCAGTTTCGAACCTACGGGCTCCTACGAGCAGTACTTC.

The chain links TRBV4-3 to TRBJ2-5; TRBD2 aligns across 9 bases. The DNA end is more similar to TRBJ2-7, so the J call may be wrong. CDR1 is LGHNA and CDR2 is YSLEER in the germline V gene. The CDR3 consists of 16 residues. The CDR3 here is CASSQEKRGAGYEQYF. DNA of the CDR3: TGCGCCAGCAGCCAAGAAAAGCGGGGGGCGGGTTACGAGCAGTACTTC.

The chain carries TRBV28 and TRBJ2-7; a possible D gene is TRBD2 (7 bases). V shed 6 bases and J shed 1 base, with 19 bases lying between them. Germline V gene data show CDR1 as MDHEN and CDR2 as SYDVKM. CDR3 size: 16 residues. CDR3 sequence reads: CASRVRGGSPSYEQYF. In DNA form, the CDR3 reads TGTGCCAGCAGGGTAAGGGGGGGATCCCCGTCCTACGAGCAGTACTTC.

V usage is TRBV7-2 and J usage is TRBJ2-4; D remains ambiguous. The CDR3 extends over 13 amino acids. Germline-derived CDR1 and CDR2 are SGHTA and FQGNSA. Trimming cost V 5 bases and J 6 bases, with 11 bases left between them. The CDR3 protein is CASSGERRNIQYF. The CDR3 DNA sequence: TGTGCCAGCAGCGGTGAGAGGAGAAACATTCAGTACTTC.

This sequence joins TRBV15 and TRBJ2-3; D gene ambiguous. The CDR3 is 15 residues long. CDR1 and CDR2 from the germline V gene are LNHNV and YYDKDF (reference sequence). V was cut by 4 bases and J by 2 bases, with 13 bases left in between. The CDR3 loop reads CATSKAPLVTDTQYF. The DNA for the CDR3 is TGTGCCACCAGCAAAGCACCCCTTGTCACAGATACGCAGTATTTT.

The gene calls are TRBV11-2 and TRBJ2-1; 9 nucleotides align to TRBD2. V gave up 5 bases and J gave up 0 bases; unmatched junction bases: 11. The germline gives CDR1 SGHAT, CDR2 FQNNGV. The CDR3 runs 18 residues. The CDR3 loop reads CASSPRGAGGRSYNEQFF. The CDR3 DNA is TGTGCCAGCAGCCCCAGGGGAGCGGGGGGCCGCTCCTACAATGAGCAGTTCTTC.

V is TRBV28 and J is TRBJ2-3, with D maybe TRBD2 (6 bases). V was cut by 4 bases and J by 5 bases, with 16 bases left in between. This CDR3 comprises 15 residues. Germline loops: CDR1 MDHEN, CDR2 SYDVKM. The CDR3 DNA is TGTGCCAGCAGTTCCCGGCTAGCGAACCTAGATACGCAGTATTTT. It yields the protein CASSSRLANLDTQYF.

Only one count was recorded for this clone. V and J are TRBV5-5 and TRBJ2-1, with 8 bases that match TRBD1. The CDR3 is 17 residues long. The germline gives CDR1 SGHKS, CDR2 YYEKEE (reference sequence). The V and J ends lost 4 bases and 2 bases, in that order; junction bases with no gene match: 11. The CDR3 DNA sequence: TGTGCCAGCAGCCCGTGGGTGACAGGGGTTACCTACAATGAGCAGTTCTTC. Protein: CASSPWVTGVTYNEQFF.

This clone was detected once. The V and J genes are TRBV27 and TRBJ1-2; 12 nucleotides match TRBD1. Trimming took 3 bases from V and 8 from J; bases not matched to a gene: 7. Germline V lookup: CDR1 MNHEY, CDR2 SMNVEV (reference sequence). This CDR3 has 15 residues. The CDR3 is CASSFSGQGALGYTF. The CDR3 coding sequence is TGTGCCAGCAGTTTCTCGGGACAGGGGGCGCTAGGCTACACCTTC.

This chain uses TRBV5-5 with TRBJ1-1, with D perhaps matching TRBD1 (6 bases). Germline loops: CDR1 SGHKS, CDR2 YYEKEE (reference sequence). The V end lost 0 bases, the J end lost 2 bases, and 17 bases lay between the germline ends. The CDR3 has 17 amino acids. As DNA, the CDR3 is TGTGCCAGCAGCTTGGCTTCAGCAGGGGCCTTCAACACTGAAGCTTTCTTT. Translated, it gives CASSLASAGAFNTEAFF.

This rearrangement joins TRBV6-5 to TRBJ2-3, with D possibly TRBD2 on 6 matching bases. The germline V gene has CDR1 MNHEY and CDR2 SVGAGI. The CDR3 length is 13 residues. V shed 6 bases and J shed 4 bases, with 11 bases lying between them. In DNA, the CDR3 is TGTGCCAGCAGACGGGGGACCGCAGATACGCAGTATTTT. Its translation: CASRRGTADTQYF.

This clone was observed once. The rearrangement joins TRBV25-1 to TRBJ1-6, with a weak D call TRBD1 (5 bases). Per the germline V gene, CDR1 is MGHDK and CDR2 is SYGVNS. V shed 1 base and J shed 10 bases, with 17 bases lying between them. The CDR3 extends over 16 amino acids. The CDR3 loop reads CASSEFGGALRSPLHF. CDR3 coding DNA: TGTGCCAGCAGTGAATTTGGAGGGGCTCTTAGGTCACCCCTCCACTTT. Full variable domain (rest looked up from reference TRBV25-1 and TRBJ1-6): EADIYQTPRYLVIGTGKKITLECSQTMGHDKMYWYQQDPGMELHLIHYSYGVNSTEKGDLSSESTVSRIRTEHFPLTLESARPSHTSQYLCASSEFGGALRSPLHFGNGTRLTVT.

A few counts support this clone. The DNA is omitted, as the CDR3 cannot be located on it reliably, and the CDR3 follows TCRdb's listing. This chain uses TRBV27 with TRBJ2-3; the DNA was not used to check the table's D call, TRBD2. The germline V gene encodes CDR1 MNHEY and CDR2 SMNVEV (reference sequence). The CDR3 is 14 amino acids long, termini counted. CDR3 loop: CASSTSGVGVTQYF.

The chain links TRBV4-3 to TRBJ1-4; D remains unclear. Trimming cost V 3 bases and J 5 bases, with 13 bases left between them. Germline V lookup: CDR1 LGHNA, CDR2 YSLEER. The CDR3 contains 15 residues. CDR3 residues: CASSQDGEINEKLFF. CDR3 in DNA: TGCGCCAGCAGCCAGGACGGGGAAATCAATGAAAAACTGTTTTTT.

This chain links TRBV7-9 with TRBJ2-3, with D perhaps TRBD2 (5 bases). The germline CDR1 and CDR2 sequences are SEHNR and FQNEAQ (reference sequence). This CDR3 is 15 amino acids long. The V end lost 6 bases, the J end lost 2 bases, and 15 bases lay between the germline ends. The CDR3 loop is CASREGTDFTDTQYF. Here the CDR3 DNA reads TGTGCCAGCAGAGAGGGTACGGACTTCACAGATACGCAGTATTTT.

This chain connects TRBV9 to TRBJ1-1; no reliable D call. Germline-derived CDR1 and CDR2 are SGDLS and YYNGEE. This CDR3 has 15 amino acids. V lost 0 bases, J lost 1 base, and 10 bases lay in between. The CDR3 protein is CASSVEGGSNTEAFF. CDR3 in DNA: TGTGCCAGCAGCGTAGAGGGAGGGTCGAACACTGAAGCTTTCTTT.

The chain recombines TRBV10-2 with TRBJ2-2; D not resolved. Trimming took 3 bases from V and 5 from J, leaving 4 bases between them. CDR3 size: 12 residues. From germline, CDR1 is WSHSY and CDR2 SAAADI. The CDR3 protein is CASSDGTGELFF. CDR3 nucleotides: TGCGCCAGCAGTGACGGGACCGGGGAGCTGTTTTTT.

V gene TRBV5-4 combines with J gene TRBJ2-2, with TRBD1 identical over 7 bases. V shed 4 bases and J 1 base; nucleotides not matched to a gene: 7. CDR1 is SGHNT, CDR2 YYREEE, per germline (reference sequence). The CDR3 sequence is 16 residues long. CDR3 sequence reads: CASSGTGVLNTGELFF. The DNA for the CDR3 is TGTGCCAGCAGCGGTACAGGGGTCTTGAACACCGGGGAGCTGTTTTTT.

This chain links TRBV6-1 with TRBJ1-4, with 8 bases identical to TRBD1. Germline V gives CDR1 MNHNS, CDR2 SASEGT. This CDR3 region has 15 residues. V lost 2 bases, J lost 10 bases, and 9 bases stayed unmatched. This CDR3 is CASSESRTGFGKLFF. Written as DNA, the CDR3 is TGTGCCAGCAGTGAAAGTAGGACAGGGTTCGGAAAACTGTTTTTT.

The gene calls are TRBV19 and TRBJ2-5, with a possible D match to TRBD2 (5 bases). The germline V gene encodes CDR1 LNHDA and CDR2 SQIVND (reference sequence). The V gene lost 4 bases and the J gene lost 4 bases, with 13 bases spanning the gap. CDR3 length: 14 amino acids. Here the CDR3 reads CASSSGSTGETQYF. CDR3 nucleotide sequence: TGTGCCAGTAGTAGCGGGTCCACGGGAGAGACCCAGTACTTC.

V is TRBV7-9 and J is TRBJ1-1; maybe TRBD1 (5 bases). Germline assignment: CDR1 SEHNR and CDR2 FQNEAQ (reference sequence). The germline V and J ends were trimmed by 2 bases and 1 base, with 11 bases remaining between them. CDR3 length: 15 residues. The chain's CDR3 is CASSLPRGENTEAFF. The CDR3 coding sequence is TGTGCCAGCAGCTTACCGCGGGGGGAGAACACTGAAGCTTTCTTT.

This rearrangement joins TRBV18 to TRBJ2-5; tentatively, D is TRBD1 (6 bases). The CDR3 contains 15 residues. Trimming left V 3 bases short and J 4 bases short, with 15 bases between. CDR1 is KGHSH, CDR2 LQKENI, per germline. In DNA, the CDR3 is TGTGCCAGCTCACCCCCGTCCAGGGGTGGAGAGACCCAGTACTTC. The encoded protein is CASSPPSRGGETQYF.

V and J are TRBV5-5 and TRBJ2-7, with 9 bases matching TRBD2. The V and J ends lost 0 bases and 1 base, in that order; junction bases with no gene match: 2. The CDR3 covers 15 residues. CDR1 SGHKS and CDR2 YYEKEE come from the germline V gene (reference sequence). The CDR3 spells CASSLGLAESYEQYF. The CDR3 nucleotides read TGTGCCAGCAGCTTGGGACTAGCGGAATCCTACGAGCAGTACTTC.

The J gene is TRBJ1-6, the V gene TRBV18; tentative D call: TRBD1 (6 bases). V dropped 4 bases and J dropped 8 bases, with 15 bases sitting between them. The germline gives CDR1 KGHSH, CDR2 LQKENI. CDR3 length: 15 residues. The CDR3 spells CASSQLQGQDSPLHF. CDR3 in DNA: TGTGCCAGCTCACAGTTGCAGGGGCAGGATTCACCCCTCCACTTT. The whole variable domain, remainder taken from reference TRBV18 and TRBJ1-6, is NAGVMQNPRHLVRRRGQEARLRCSPMKGHSHVYWYRQLPEEGLKFMVYLQKENIIDESGMPKERFSAEFPKEGPSILRIQQVVRGDSAAYFCASSQLQGQDSPLHFGNGTRLTVT.

The CDR3 sequence: CSVETSGGGGELFF. In nucleotides, the CDR3 is TGCAGCGTTGAAACTAGCGGGGGAGGTGGGGAGCTGTTTTTT. This chain joins TRBV29-1 and TRBJ2-2; TRBD2 matches at 11 bases. Germline lookup yields CDR1 SQVTM and CDR2 ANQGSEA. The V segment lost 2 bases and the J segment 8 bases; nucleotides outside the gene matches: 4. The CDR3 sequence is 14 residues long.

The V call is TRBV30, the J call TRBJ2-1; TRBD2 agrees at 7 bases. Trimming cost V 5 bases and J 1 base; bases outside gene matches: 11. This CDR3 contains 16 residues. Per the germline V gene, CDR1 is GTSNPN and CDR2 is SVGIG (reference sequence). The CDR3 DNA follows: TGTGCCTGGGGCCCTTTACGGGGGGAATCCTACAATGAGCAGTTCTTC. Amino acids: CAWGPLRGESYNEQFF.

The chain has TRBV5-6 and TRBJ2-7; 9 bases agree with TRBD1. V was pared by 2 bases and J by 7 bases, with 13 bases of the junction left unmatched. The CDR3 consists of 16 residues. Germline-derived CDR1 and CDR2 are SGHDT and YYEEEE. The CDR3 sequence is CASSFSPDRGVGEQYF. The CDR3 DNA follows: TGTGCCAGCAGCTTTTCTCCAGACAGGGGGGTCGGGGAGCAGTACTTC.